This T cell receptor beta chain stems from a study of human T cells and chemical hapten exposure. Ten or more counts support this clonotype. The time point: pre-sensitization, week 0. Treatment noted: therapeutic diphenylcyclopropenone sensitization with weekly scalp DPC. MiXCR was run by TCRdb on the RACE reads, yielding one entry per CDR3 protein. The data contain roughly 81,000 distinct CDR3 sequences, about 9% of them seen just once; the ten biggest clones take up 2% to 3%. This CDR3 spans 15 amino acids. The V gene end was trimmed by 8 bases and the J gene end by 2 bases; junction bases not matched to a gene: 5. Germline values: CDR1 LNHDA, CDR2 SQIVND (reference sequence).

The source of this sequence is a man in his forties with alopecia areata. Some clones in this sample may be carry-over from other donors' samples. The chain is built from TRBV19 and TRBJ2-2; 10 bases line up with TRBD2. Specimen: whole blood, collected in connection with sensitization to the hapten diphenylcyclopropenone (DPC). The CDR3 region has the DNA TGTGCCAGTTCTATACTAGCGGGAAACACCGGGGAGCTGTTTTTT. Amino acid sequence: CASSILAGNTGELFF.